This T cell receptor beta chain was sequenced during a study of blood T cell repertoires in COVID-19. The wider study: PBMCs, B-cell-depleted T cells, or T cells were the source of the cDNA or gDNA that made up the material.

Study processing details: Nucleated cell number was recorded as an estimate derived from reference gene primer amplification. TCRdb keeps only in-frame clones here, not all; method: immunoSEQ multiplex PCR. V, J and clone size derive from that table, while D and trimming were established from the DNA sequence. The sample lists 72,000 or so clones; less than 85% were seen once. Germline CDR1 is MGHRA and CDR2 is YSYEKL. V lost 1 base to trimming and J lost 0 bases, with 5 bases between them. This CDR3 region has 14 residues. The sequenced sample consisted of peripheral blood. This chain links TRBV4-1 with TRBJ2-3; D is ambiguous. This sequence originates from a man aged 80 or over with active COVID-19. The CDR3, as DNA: TGCGCCAGCAGCCAAGCCCCTAGCACAGATACGCAGTATTTT. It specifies CASSQAPSTDTQYF.